These 14 T cell receptor beta chains came from one sample sequenced in a study of early T cells in non-severe SARS-CoV-2 infection. TCRdb itself ran the 5' RACE reads through MiXCR, one entry per CDR3 protein. The sample records under 70,000 distinct CDR3 sequences, about 8% being singletons. Sequencing used whole blood, obtained at baseline. These receptors were obtained from an adult who was a healthcare worker with PCR-confirmed SARS-CoV-2 infection or an uninfected control (not recorded which).

The table lists this clonotype with many counts. The rearrangement joins TRBV7-2 to TRBJ2-7, with D perhaps being TRBD1 or TRBD2 (5 bases each). Germline values: CDR1 SGHTA, CDR2 FQGNSA. V was shortened by 5 bases and J by 5 bases, with 19 bases between the two germline ends. This CDR3 contains 15 residues. The CDR3 DNA reads as TGTGCCAGCAGCCATCCTGGGGCCGGGATCCACGAGCAGTACTTC. Protein sequence: CASSHPGAGIHEQYF. The full variable domain, in which reference TRBV7-2 and TRBJ2-7 provide the parts outside the CDR3, is GAGVSQSPSNKVTEKGKDVELRCDPISGHTALYWYRQSLGQGLEFLIYFQGNSAPDKSGLPSDRFSAERTGGSVSTLTIQRTQQEDSAVYLCASSHPGAGIHEQYFGPGTRLTVT.

This clonotype was counted ten times or more. The rearrangement uses TRBV28 and TRBJ1-1, with TRBD1 matching over 7 bases. V lost 6 bases and J lost 8; bases outside the gene matches: 6. The germline V gene has CDR1 MDHEN and CDR2 SYDVKM. The CDR3 covers 12 residues. The CDR3 DNA reads TGTGCCAGCAGCAACGACAGGGTAGAAGCTTTCTTT. Encoded protein: CASSNDRVEAFF.

The chain uses TRBV5-1 and TRBJ2-5, with D tentatively TRBD1 (5 bases). Trimming shortened V by 2 bases and J by 10 bases, and 12 bases separated the two germline ends. The CDR3 extends over 12 amino acids. In germline, CDR1 is SGHRS, CDR2 YFSETQ. For the CDR3, the DNA is TGCGCCAGCAGCTTAGGGGATTGGGACCAGTACTTC. Its protein product is CASSLGDWDQYF.

This clonotype was found many times. The rearrangement links TRBV7-9 to TRBJ2-5; D call uncertain. The germline V gene encodes CDR1 SEHNR and CDR2 FQNEAQ (reference sequence). Trimming stripped 6 bases from V and 5 bases from J, with 16 bases between. The CDR3 is 14 residues long. The chain's CDR3 is CASSDAFRRETQYF. The CDR3 DNA reads as TGTGCCAGCAGTGACGCATTTCGGCGGGAGACCCAGTACTTC.

There are many counts of this clonotype. J is TRBJ2-3 and V is TRBV5-4, with unresolved D. Germline V gene lookup returns CDR1 SGHNT and CDR2 YYREEE (reference sequence). Trimming took 0 bases from V and 2 from J, leaving 4 bases between them. The CDR3 length is 13 residues. The CDR3 loop reads CASSLAITDTQYF. The CDR3 coding sequence is TGTGCCAGCAGCTTGGCGATCACAGATACGCAGTATTTT. The full variable domain, its missing parts supplied by reference TRBV5-4 and TRBJ2-3, is ETGVTQSPTHLIKTRGQQVTLRCSSQSGHNTVSWYQQALGQGPQFIFQYYREEENGRGNFPPRFSGLQFPNYSSELNVNALELDDSALYLCASSLAITDTQYFGPGTRLTVL.

This clonotype was seen a handful of times. The CDR3 loop reads CSVEGAASSYNEQFF. DNA of the CDR3: TGCAGCGTTGAAGGGGCGGCAAGCTCCTACAATGAGCAGTTCTTC. The chain carries TRBV29-1 and TRBJ2-1; D gene unclear. The ends were cut back, 1 base at V and 0 bases at J, with 10 bases in the middle. This CDR3 is built from 15 residues. Germline V CDR1 and CDR2: SQVTM, ANQGSEA.

This clonotype was recorded at least ten times. V usage is TRBV6-5 and J usage is TRBJ2-7, with 8 nucleotides matching TRBD1. The CDR3 has 14 amino acids. CDR1 and CDR2 from the germline V gene are MNHEY and SVGAGI. V lost 2 bases to trimming and J lost 2 bases; unmatched junction nucleotides: 2. CDR3 in DNA: TGTGCCAGCAGTTACGGGACAGGCGCCTACGAGCAGTACTTC. Translating it yields CASSYGTGAYEQYF.

This clonotype was observed a handful of times. The genes are TRBV3-1 and TRBJ2-3; 8 bases are shared with TRBD2. The CDR3 extends over 17 amino acids. V dropped 4 bases and J dropped 0; count of bases not matched to a gene: 9. Germline lookup yields CDR1 LGHDT and CDR2 YNNKEL (reference sequence). For the CDR3, the DNA is TGTGCCAGCAGCCCGGGACTAGGAGGAACTAGCACAGATACGCAGTATTTT. Translating it yields CASSPGLGGTSTDTQYF.

At least ten counts were recorded for this clonotype. The chain recombines TRBV12-3 or TRBV12-4 with TRBJ2-7, with 10 bases fitting TRBD2. CDR3 length: 18 amino acids. V lost 3 bases, J lost 5 bases, and 16 bases stayed unmatched. DNA of the CDR3: TGTGCCAGCAGTTTCGGGACAAGACTCCTAGCGGGAGTTGACGAGCAGTACTTC. It translates to CASSFGTRLLAGVDEQYF.

This clonotype was detected many times. The J gene is TRBJ2-7, the V gene TRBV7-6; D may be TRBD2 (6 bases). Germline assignment: CDR1 SGHVS and CDR2 FNYEAQ. The CDR3 has 15 residues. V shed 1 base and J shed 4 bases, with 14 bases lying between them. The CDR3 sequence: CASSLEPGLSYEQYF. The CDR3 nucleotides are TGTGCCAGCAGCTTAGAACCGGGACTCTCGTACGAGCAGTACTTC.

This clonotype has a count of ten or more. The chain has TRBV9 and TRBJ2-1, with D perhaps TRBD2 (5 bases). V lost 1 base and J 5 bases, leaving 19 bases between the germline ends. Germline CDR1 and CDR2: SGDLS and YYNGEE. The CDR3 spans 17 residues. CDR3 in amino acids: CASSVYPPGVGNNEQFF. The DNA for the CDR3 is TGTGCCAGCAGCGTATACCCCCCTGGGGTCGGGAACAATGAGCAGTTCTTC.

In this sample, this clonotype turned up a few times. The V gene is TRBV2, the J gene TRBJ2-1; TRBD2 agrees at 10 bases. V dropped 4 bases and J dropped 8; count of bases not matched to a gene: 14. Looked up from germline, CDR1 is SNHLY and CDR2 is FYNNEI. There are 17 residues in the CDR3. CDR3 amino acids: CASSGRASGSRRDEQFF. The CDR3 region has the DNA TGTGCCAGCAGTGGCCGGGCTAGCGGGAGCCGAAGGGATGAGCAGTTCTTC. The full variable domain, completed using reference TRBV2 and TRBJ2-1, is EPEVTQTPSHQVTQMGQEVILRCVPISNHLYFYWYRQILGQKVEFLVSFYNNEISEKSEIFDDQFSVERPDGSNFTLKIRSTKLEDSAMYFCASSGRASGSRRDEQFFGPGTRLTVL.

The chain recombines TRBV7-2 with TRBJ2-1; 9 positions agree with TRBD2. Germline values: CDR1 SGHTA, CDR2 FQGNSA. Germline trimming cut 7 bases from V and 8 bases from J; bases unmatched to any gene: 9. This CDR3 spans 14 amino acids. CDR3 protein: CASTASGRFDEQFF. CDR3 DNA: TGTGCCAGCACTGCGAGCGGGAGGTTCGATGAGCAGTTCTTC.

This clonotype was seen repeatedly, ten times or more. The rearrangement links TRBV29-1 to TRBJ1-1; D gene unclear. Per the germline V gene, CDR1 is SQVTM and CDR2 is ANQGSEA. V was pared by 3 bases and J by 1 base, with 9 bases between. This CDR3 region has 13 residues. CDR3 nucleotide sequence: TGCAGCGTTGACGGTGATTCGAACACTGAAGCTTTCTTT. Its protein product is CSVDGDSNTEAFF. The full variable domain, rest sourced from reference TRBV29-1 and TRBJ1-1, is SAVISQKPSRDICQRGTSLTIQCQVDSQVTMMFWYRQQPGQSLTLIATANQGSEATYESGFVIDKFPISRPNLTFSTLTVSNMSPEDSSIYLCSVDGDSNTEAFFGQGTRLTVV.